This TCR beta chain was found in a study of post-analysis software for immune sequencing data. As for the study in general: Both relapsing-remitting and secondary progressive multiple sclerosis featured among the disease courses, as did progressive-relapsing multiple sclerosis. The study's findings and limits: When patients were compared with controls, a handful of TRBV segments were more frequent, TRBV5-6, TRBV5-1 and TRBV20-1 among them. Controls significantly exceeded multiple sclerosis patients in normalized Chao1 diversity. Same-batch preparations were strongly co-clustered by F measure.

Incorporated into the TCR beta cDNA libraries were unique molecular identifiers, which served to reduce PCR and sequencing biases. With roughly 0.9 to 11 million T cells as the source, a few hundred thousand cDNA molecules resulted. Each CDR3 protein gets one entry after TCRdb re-called the PCR reads with MiXCR. The sample holds over 300,000 distinct CDR3 sequences, less than 40% seen once. A word on this clonotype: Its specificity is unknown.

Germline CDR1 is SEHNR and CDR2 is FQNEAQ (reference sequence). The CDR3 contains 14 residues. Losses at the gene ends were 6 bases for V and 5 bases for J; bases not matched to a gene: 7. The TCR sequence derives from a girl aged 10 to 17 with multiple sclerosis. Sequencing was done on a sample of blood. This chain uses TRBV7-9 with TRBJ2-5, with 9 positions matching TRBD1. In DNA form, the CDR3 reads TGTGCCAGCAGAATAGGGACAGGGAGGGAGACCCAGTACTTC. This encodes CASRIGTGRETQYF.